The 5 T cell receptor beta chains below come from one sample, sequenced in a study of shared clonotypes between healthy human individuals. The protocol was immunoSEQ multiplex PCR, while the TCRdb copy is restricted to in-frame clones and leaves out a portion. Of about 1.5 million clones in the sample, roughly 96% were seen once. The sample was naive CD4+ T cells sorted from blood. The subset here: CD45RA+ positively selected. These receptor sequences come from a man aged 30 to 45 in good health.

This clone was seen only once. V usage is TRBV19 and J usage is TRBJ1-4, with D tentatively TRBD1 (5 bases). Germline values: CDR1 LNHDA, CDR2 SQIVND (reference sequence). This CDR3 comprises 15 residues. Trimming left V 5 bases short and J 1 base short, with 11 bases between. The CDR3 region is CASSWGSGTNEKLFF. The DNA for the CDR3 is TGTGCCAGTAGTTGGGGCTCAGGAACTAATGAAAAACTGTTTTTT.

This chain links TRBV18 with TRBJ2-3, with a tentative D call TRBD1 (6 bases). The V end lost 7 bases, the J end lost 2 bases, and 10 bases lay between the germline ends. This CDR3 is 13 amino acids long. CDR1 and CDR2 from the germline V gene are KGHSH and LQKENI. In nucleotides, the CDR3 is TGTGCCAGCTTAGGACAGTACACAGATACGCAGTATTTT. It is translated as CASLGQYTDTQYF. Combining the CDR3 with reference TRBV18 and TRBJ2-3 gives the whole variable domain NAGVMQNPRHLVRRRGQEARLRCSPMKGHSHVYWYRQLPEEGLKFMVYLQKENIIDESGMPKERFSAEFPKEGPSILRIQQVVRGDSAAYFCASLGQYTDTQYFGPGTRLTVL.

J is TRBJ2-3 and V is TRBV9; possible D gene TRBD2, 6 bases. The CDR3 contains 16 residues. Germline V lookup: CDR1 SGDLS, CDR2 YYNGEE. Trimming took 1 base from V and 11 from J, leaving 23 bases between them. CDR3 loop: CASSVTHGEVAGGQYF. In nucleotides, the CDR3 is TGTGCCAGCAGCGTAACTCATGGGGAGGTCGCCGGAGGGCAGTATTTT.

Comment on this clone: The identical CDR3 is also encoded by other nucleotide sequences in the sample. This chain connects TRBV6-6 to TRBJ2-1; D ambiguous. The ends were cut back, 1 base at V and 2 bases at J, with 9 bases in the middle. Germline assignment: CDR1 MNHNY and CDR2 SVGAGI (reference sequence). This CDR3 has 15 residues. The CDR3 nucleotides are TGTGCCAGCAGTTACTTGAAGGGCACCTACAATGAGCAGTTCTTC. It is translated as CASSYLKGTYNEQFF.

CDR3 nucleotide sequence: TGTGCCAGCACCTCTAACTATGGCTACACCTTC. Encoded protein: CASTSNYGYTF. This chain connects TRBV28 to TRBJ1-2; D is undetermined. The CDR3 extends over 11 amino acids. V lost 7 bases, J lost 0 bases, and 3 bases lay in between. The V gene's germline CDR1 is MDHEN and CDR2 SYDVKM.